What follows describes a single T cell receptor beta chain. Clones were read by immunoSEQ multiplex PCR, and TCRdb kept only the in-frame ones, dropping some. Of some 120,000 clones in the sample, more than 80% are singletons; the top ten hold around 1.2%. This sample is drawn from a study of control samples from healthy donors and cancer patients. The CDR3 length is 15 residues. V trimming: 3 bases; J trimming: 5 bases; junction bases outside the gene matches: 9. Germline V CDR1 and CDR2: MDHEN, SYDVKM. The sample taken for sequencing was PBMCs. This TCR derives from a woman between 50 and 59 years old with colorectal cancer. The rearrangement links TRBV28 to TRBJ2-5; 7 nucleotides align to TRBD2. The CDR3 region is CASSFGGGPWETQYF. For the CDR3, the DNA is TGTGCCAGCAGTTTTGGGGGAGGGCCTTGGGAGACCCAGTACTTC.